The source of this T cell receptor beta chain is a study of cytomegalovirus exposure and HLA in healthy donors. Study-level points and caveats: Most likely, a cluster of highly shared sequence variants arose as a sequencing artifact. The listing of fewer than 200 TCR beta chains classed them as cytomegalovirus-associated. Common viral pathogens seemed to be connected with several of the most significant clusters, according to a later analysis. The productive fraction for most TCR beta V segments was about 87% or about 30% in an earlier analysis.

Primers for the PCR totalled 60 Vbeta and 13 Jbeta. The repertoire was sequenced with immunoSEQ multiplex PCR; TCRdb's copy has only in-frame clones and lacks some. The sample carries 180,000 or so clones, 76% recorded once. Details on this clone: What it recognizes is unknown.

The TCR sequence derives from a female donor in good health and CMV-seronegative. Sequencing was done on a sample of PBMCs.

Here the CDR3 reads CASSARGQKNIQYF. In DNA form, the CDR3 reads TGTGCCAGTAGCGCCAGAGGACAAAAAAACATTCAGTACTTC. J is TRBJ2-4 and V is TRBV19; D is possibly TRBD1 (5 bases). Trimming stripped 6 bases from V and 4 bases from J, with 13 bases between. Per germline, CDR1 LNHDA and CDR2 SQIVND (reference sequence). This CDR3 comprises 14 residues.